Sequencing of this T cell receptor (beta chain) was carried out in a study of cytomegalovirus exposure and HLA in healthy donors. The study, taken as a whole, reports: The dataset shows that most TCR sequences were rare, while some public TCRs occurred in many donors. Investigators reported some 150 TCR beta chains as tied to cytomegalovirus.

Trimming removed 1 base from V and 5 bases from J, with 12 bases in between. Germline loops: CDR1 SGHDT, CDR2 YYEEEE. This CDR3 comprises 14 residues. On this clone itself: Its antigen is currently unknown.

Only in-frame clones appear in the TCRdb table, and some are missing; sequencing was by immunoSEQ multiplex PCR. The sample carries fewer than 400,000 clones, more than 80% recorded once. The material sequenced was PBMCs. The chain carries TRBV5-6 and TRBJ2-5; D ambiguous. The receptor comes from a woman under 30 in good health and CMV-seronegative. CDR3 sequence reads: CASSLWSSVETQYF. In DNA form, the CDR3 reads TGTGCCAGCAGCTTGTGGTCTAGTGTCGAGACCCAGTACTTC.